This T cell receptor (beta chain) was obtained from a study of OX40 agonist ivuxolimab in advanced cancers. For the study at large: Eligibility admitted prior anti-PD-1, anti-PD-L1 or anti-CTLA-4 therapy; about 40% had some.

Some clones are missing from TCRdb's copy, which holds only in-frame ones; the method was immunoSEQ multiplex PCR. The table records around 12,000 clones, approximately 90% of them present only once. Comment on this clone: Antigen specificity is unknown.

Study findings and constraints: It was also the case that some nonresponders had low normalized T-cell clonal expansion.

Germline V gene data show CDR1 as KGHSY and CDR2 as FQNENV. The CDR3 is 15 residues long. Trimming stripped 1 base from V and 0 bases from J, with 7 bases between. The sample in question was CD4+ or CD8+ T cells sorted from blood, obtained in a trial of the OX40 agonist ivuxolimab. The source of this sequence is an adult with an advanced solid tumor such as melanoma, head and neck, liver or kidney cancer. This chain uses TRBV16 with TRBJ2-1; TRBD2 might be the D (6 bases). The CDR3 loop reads CASSQLGGSYNEQFF. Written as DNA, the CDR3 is TGTGCCAGCAGCCAATTGGGGGGCTCCTACAATGAGCAGTTCTTC.